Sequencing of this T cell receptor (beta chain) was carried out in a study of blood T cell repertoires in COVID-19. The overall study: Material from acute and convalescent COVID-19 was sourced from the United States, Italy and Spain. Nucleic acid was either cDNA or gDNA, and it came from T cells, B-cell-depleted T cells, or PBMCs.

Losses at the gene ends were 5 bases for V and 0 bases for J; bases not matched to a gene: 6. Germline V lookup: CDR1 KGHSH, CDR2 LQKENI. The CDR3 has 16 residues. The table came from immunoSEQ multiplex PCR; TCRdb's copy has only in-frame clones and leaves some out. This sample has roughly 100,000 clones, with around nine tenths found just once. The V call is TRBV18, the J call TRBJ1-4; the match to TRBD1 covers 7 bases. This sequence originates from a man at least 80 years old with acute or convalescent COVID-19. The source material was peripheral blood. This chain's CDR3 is CASSIQGIPTNEKLFF. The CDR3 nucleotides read TGTGCCAGCTCAATACAGGGGATTCCAACTAATGAAAAACTGTTTTTT.